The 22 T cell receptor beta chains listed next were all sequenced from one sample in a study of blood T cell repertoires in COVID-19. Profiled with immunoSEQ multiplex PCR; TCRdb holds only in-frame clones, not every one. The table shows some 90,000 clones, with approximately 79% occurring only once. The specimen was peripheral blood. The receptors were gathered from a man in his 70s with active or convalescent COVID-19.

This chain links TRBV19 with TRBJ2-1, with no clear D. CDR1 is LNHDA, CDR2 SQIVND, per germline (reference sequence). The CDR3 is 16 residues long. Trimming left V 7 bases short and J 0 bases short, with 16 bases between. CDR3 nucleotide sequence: TGTGCCAGTACCGCGAAAATCCTACCCTCCTACAATGAGCAGTTCTTC. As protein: CASTAKILPSYNEQFF.

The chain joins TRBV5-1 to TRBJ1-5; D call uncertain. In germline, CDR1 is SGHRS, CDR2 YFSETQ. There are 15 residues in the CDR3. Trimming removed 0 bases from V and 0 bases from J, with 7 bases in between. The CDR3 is CASSLDTNSNQPQHF. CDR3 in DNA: TGCGCCAGCAGCTTGGACACCAATAGCAATCAGCCCCAGCATTTT.

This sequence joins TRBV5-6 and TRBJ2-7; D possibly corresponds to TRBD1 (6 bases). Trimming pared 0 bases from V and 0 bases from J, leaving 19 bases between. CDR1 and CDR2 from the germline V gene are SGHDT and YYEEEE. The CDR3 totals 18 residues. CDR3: CASSLESAGVTLSYEQYF. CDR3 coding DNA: TGTGCCAGCAGCTTGGAGTCCGCAGGGGTTACACTCTCCTACGAGCAGTACTTC.

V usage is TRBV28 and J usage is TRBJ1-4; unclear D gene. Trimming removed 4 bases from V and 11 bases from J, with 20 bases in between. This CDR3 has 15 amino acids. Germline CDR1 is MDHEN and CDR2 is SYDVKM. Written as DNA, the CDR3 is TGTGCCAGCAGTTCCCCTCGCAGCGGCTTGGAGAAACTGTTTTTT. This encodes CASSSPRSGLEKLFF.

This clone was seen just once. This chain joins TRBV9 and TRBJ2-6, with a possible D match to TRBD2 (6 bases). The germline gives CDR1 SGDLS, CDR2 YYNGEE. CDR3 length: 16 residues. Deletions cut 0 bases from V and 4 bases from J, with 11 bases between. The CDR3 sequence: CASSVVGAGGANVLTF. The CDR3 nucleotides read TGTGCCAGCAGCGTAGTAGGGGCGGGGGGGGCCAACGTCCTGACTTTC.

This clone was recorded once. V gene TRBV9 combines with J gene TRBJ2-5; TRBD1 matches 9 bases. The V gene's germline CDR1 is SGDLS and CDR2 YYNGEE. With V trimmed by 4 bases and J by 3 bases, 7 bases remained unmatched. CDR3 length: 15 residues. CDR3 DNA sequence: TGTGCCAGCAGCCGAGACAGGGGGGCTAAAGAGACCCAGTACTTC. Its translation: CASSRDRGAKETQYF.

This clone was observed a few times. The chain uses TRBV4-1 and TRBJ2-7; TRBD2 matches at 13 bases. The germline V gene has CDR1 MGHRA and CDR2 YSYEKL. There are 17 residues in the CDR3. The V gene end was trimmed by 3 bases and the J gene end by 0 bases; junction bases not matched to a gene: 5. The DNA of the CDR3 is TGCGCCAGCAGCCAGCCGGGACTAGCGGGAAGCTCCTACGAGCAGTACTTC. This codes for CASSQPGLAGSSYEQYF.

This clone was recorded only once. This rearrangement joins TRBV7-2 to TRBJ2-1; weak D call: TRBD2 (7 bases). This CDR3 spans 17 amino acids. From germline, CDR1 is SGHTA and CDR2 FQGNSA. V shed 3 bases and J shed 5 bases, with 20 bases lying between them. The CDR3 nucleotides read TGTGCCAGCAGCTTTCGAATCGCGGGGGCGGCCCACAATGAGCAGTTCTTC. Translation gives CASSFRIAGAAHNEQFF.

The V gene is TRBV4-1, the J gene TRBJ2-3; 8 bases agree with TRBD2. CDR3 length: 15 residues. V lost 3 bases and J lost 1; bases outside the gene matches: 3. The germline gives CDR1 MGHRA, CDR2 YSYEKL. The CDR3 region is CASSQGRGGTDTQYF. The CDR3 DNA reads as TGCGCCAGCAGCCAGGGGCGGGGGGGCACAGATACGCAGTATTTT.

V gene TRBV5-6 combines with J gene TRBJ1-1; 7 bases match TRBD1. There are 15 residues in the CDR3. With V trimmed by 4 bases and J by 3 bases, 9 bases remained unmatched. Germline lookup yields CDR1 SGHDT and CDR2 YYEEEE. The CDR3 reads CASSKDGRGDTEAFF. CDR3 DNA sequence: TGTGCCAGCAGCAAGGACGGCAGGGGGGACACTGAAGCTTTCTTT.

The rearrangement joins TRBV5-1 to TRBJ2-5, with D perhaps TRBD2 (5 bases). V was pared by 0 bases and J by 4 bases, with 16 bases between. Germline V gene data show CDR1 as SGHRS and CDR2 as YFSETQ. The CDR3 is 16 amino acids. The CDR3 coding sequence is TGCGCCAGCAGCTTGGCGGCGGGCGGATCCCCAGAGACCCAGTACTTC. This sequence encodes CASSLAAGGSPETQYF.

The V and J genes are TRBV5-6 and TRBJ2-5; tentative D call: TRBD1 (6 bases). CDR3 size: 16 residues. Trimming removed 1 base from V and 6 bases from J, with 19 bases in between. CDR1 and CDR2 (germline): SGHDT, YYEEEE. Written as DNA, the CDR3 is TGTGCCAGCAGCTTGAATAGGGCAGGGGAAACGAAGACCCAGTACTTC. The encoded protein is CASSLNRAGETKTQYF.

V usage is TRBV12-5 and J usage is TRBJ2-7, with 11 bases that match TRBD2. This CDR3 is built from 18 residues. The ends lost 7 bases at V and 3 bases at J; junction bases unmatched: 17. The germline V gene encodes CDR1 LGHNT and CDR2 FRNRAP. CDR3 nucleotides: TGTGCTAGTGTACCCCCTAGCGGGGGGAAGGCGCCTCTCTACGAGCAGTACTTC. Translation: CASVPPSGGKAPLYEQYF.

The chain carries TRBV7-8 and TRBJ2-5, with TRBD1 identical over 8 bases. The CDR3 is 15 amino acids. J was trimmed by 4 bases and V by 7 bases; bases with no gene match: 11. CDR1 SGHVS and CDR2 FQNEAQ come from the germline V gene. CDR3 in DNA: TGTGCCAGCATCAGGGGGCGCGGGATAAGAGAGACCCAGTACTTC. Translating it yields CASIRGRGIRETQYF.

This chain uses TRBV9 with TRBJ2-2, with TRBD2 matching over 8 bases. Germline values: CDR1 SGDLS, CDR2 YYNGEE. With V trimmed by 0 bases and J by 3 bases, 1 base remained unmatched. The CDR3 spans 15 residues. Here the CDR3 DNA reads TGTGCCAGCAGCGTAGCGGGGGGGTACACCGGGGAGCTGTTTTTT. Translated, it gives CASSVAGGYTGELFF.

The CDR3 DNA follows: TGTGCCAGCAGCCAAGGTCAGGACTCCTACGAGCAGTACTTC. Its protein product is CASSQGQDSYEQYF. The chain employs TRBV4-2 and TRBJ2-7, with no clear D. The germline V gene has CDR1 LGHNA and CDR2 YNFKEQ. CDR3 length: 14 amino acids. V lost 1 base, J lost 0 bases, and 7 bases lay in between.

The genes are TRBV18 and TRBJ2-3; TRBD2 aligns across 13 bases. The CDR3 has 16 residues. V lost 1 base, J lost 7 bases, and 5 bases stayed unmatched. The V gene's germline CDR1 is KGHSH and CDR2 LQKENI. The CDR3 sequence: CASSPRGLAGDHTQYF. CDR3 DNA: TGTGCCAGCTCACCACGAGGACTAGCGGGGGACCATACGCAGTATTTT.

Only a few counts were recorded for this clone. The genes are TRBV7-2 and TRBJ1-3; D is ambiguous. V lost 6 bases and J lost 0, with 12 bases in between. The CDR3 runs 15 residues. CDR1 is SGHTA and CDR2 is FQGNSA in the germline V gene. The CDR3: CASRREGSSGNTIYF. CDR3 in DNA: TGTGCCAGCAGAAGGGAGGGAAGCTCTGGAAACACCATATATTTT.

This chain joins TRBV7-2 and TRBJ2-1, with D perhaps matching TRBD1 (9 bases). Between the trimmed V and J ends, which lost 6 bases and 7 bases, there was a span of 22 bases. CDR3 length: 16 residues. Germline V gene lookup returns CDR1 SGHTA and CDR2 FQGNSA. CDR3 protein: CASRTGGGLVMNEQFF. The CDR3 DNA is TGTGCCAGCAGGACAGGGGGGGGACTAGTAATGAATGAGCAGTTCTTC.

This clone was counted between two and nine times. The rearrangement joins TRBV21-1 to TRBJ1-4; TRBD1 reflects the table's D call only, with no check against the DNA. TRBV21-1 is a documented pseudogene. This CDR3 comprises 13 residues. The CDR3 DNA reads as TGTGCCAGCCGGACAGGACTTAATGAAAAACTGTTTTTT. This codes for CASRTGLNEKLFF.

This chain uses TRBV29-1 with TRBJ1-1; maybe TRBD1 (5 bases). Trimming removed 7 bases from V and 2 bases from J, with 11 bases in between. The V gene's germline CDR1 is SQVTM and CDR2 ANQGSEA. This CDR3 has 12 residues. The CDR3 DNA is TGCAGCGCTACTCAGGGAAACACTGAAGCTTTCTTT. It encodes CSATQGNTEAFF.

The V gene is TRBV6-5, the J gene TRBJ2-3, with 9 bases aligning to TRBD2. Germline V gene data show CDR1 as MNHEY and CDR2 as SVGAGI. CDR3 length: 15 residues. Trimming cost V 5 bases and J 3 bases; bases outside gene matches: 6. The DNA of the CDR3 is TGTGCCAGCAGTCCTCCGGGACTAGCAACAGATACGCAGTATTTT. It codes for CASSPPGLATDTQYF.